This TCR beta chain came from a study of cytomegalovirus exposure and HLA in healthy donors. As for the study in general: The Caucasian-associated ancestry cluster contained 65% to 85% of the roughly 400 genotyped donors. Study-wide results and caveats: In a later analysis, at a false discovery rate of 0.05, roughly 17,000 TCR beta sequences matched HLA alleles. Productive status was seen about 87% or about 30% of the time for most TCR beta V segments in an earlier analysis.

Trimming cost V 7 bases and J 0 bases; bases outside gene matches: 9. Germline V gene sequence: CDR1 SGHRS, CDR2 YFSETQ. This CDR3 comprises 15 residues. Primers included in the PCR were 60 Vbeta and 13 Jbeta primers. Measured with immunoSEQ multiplex PCR; TCRdb has only the in-frame clones, and not every one. The sample consists of tens of thousands of clones, less than 80% of them appearing once. Notes on this clone: No antigen is known for it.

Specimen: PBMCs. The TCR was taken from a male donor in good health and CMV-seronegative. J is TRBJ2-5 and V is TRBV5-1; 7 nucleotides align to TRBD1. DNA of the CDR3: TGCGCCAGCGTACCGGGACAGAGGTACCAAGAGACCCAGTACTTC. Translating it yields CASVPGQRYQETQYF.